This T cell receptor beta chain was recovered during a study of blood T cell repertoires in COVID-19. The overall study: Specimens from acute and convalescent COVID-19 originated in the United States, Italy and Spain.

This clone was seen a handful of times. This CDR3 is built from 13 residues. V was cut by 0 bases and J by 6 bases, with 8 bases left in between. In germline, CDR1 is KGHSH, CDR2 LQKENI. In the original analysis: Amplification of reference gene primers was used by the study to estimate nucleated cell counts. Using immunoSEQ multiplex PCR, the repertoire was profiled, and TCRdb retains in-frame clones only, with some absent. The V and J calls and the clone size are those of that table, but D and trimming were determined from the DNA. The sample holds about 200,000 clones; 80% to 90% are singletons and the top ten take about 8.9%.

The TCR was taken from a woman between 45 and 65 years old with acute or convalescent COVID-19. The rearrangement uses TRBV18 and TRBJ1-1, with D maybe TRBD1 (5 bases). Source material: peripheral blood. In nucleotides, the CDR3 is TGTGCCAGCTCACCACCTGGGGCACCTGAAGCTTTCTTT. It is translated as CASSPPGAPEAFF.